This TCR beta chain emerged from a study of CD8 T cells in Susac syndrome. The authors reverse transcribed about 0.5 to 1 ug RNA with random hexamers. TCRdb re-called the immunoSEQ multiplex PCR reads with MiXCR, one entry per CDR3 protein. Of 150,000 to 200,000 distinct CDR3 sequences detected, about 93% appear once; the ten largest clones hold over 0.12%. Germline V lookup: CDR1 KGHSH, CDR2 LQKENI. After removal of 1 base from V and 5 bases from J, the junction contained 5 bases not matched to a gene. The CDR3 has 16 residues. This TCR derives from a human donor in good health. The chain employs TRBV18 and TRBJ2-1, with 10 bases aligning to TRBD2. The sample consisted of CD4+ T cells from PBMCs. The CDR3 DNA reads as TGTGCCAGCTCACCACTCAAGCGGGGGGGTAACAATGAGCAGTTCTTC. This gives the protein CASSPLKRGGNNEQFF.